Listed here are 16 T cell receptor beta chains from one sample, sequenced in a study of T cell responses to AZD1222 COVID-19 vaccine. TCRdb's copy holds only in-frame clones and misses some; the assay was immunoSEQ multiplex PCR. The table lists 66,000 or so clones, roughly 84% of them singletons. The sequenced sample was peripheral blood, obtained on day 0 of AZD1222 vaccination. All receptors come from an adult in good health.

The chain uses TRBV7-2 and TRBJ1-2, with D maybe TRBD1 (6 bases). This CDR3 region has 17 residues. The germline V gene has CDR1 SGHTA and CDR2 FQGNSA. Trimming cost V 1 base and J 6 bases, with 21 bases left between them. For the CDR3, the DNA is TGTGCCAGCAGCTTAGACTGGCAGGGGTTAATGGGCGATGGCTACACCTTC. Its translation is CASSLDWQGLMGDGYTF.

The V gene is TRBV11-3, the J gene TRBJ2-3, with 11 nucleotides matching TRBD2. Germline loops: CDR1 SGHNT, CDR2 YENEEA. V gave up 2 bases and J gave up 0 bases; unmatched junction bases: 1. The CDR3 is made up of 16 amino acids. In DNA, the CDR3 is TGTGCCAGCAGCTTACTAGCGGGGGGAAGCACAGATACGCAGTATTTT. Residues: CASSLLAGGSTDTQYF.

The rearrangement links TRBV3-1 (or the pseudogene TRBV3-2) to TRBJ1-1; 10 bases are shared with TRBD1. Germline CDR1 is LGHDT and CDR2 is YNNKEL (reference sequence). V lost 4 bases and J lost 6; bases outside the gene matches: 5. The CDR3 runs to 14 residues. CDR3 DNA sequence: TGTGCCAGCAGCCTCCGACAGGGGGCAGCTGAAGCTTTCTTT. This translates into CASSLRQGAAEAFF.

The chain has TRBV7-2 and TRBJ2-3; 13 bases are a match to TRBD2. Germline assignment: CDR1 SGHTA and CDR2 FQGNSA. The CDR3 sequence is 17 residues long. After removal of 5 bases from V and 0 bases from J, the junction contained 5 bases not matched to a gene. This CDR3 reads CASSRRLAGGSTDTQYF. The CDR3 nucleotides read TGTGCCAGCAGCCGCCGACTAGCGGGGGGTAGCACAGATACGCAGTATTTT.

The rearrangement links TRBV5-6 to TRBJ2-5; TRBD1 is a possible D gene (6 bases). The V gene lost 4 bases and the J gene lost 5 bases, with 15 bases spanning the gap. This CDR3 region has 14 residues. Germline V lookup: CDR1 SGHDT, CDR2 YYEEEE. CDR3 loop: CASSVAGERETQYF. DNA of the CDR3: TGTGCCAGCAGCGTAGCAGGGGAAAGGGAGACCCAGTACTTC.

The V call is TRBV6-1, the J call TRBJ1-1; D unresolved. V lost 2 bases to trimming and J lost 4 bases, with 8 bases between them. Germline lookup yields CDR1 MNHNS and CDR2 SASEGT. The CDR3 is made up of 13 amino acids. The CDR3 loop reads CASSEREFTEAFF. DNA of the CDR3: TGTGCCAGCAGTGAAAGGGAGTTCACTGAAGCTTTCTTT.

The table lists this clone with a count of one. Here the CDR3 reads CASSRQGQENEKLFF. The CDR3 DNA is TGTGCCAGCAGCCGGCAGGGACAGGAGAATGAAAAACTGTTTTTT. The V gene is TRBV7-9, the J gene TRBJ1-4; 8 positions agree with TRBD1. V gave up 5 bases and J gave up 5 bases; unmatched junction bases: 7. The CDR3 spans 15 residues. Germline CDR1 and CDR2: SEHNR and FQNEAQ (reference sequence).

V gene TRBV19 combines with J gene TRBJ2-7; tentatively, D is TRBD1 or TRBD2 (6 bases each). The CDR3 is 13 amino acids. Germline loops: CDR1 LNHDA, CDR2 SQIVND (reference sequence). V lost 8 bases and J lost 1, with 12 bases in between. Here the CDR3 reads CASGGQQSYEQYF. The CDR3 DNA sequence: TGTGCCAGTGGGGGGCAGCAGTCCTACGAGCAGTACTTC.

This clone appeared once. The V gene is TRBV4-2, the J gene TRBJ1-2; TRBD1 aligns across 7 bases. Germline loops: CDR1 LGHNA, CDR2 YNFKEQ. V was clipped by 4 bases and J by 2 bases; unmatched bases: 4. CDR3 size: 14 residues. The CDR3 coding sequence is TGTGCCAGCAGCCGCGACAGGGACAACTATGGCTACACCTTC. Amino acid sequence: CASSRDRDNYGYTF.

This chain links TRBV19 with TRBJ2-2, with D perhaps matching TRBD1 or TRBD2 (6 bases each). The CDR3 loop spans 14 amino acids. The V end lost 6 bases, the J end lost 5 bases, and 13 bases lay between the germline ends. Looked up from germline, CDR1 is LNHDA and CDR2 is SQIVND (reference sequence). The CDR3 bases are TGTGCCAGTAGCGGGGGCCGAGGGACCGGGGAGCTGTTTTTT. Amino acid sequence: CASSGGRGTGELFF.

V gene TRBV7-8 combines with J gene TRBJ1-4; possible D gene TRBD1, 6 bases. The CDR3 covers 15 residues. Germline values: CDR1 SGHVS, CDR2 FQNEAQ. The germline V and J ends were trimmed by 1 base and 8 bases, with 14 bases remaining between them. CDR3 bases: TGTGCCAGCAGCTTAGTACGGGGGCAGGGCGAAAAACTGTTTTTT. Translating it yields CASSLVRGQGEKLFF.

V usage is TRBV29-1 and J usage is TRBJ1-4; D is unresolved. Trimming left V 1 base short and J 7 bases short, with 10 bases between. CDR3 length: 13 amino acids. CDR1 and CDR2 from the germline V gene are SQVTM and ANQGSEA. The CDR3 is CSVEVETSEKLFF. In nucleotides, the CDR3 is TGCAGCGTTGAAGTCGAGACAAGTGAAAAACTGTTTTTT.

CDR3 residues: CASSKWRTDTQYF. DNA for the CDR3: TGTGCCAGCAGCAAGTGGCGAACAGATACGCAGTATTTT. V and J are TRBV6-2 or TRBV6-3 and TRBJ2-3, with D unclear. The CDR3 sequence is 13 residues long. V was shortened by 6 bases and J by 3 bases, with 10 bases between the two germline ends. The germline V gene has CDR1 MNHEY and CDR2 SVGEGT.

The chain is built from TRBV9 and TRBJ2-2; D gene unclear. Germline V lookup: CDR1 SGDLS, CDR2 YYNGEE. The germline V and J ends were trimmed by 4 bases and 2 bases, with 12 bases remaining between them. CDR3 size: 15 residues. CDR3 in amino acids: CASSPVHSNTGELFF. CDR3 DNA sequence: TGTGCCAGCAGCCCCGTGCACTCCAACACCGGGGAGCTGTTTTTT.

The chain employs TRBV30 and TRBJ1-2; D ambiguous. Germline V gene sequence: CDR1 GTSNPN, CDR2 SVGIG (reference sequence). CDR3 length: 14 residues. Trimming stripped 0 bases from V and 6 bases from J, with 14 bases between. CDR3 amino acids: CAWSVHLTTDGYTF. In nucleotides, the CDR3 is TGTGCCTGGAGTGTACATTTGACGACTGATGGCTACACCTTC.

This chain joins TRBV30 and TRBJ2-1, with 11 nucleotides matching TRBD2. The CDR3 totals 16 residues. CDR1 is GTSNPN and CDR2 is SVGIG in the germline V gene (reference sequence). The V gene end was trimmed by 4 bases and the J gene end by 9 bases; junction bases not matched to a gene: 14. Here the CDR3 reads CAWTRPYSGRAIEQFF. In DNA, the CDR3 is TGTGCCTGGACTCGGCCATATAGCGGGAGGGCTATTGAGCAGTTCTTC.